This record looks at one T cell receptor (beta chain) sequence and its context. What it binds is not known. Per germline, CDR1 SNHLY and CDR2 FYNNEI. The length of the CDR3 is 16 residues. Trimming at V came to 2 bases and at J to 5 bases, leaving 5 bases not matched to a gene. This sample was taken from a study of identical twins. Carrying unique molecular identifiers, the cDNA also gained a universal primer site through template switching. MiXCR, applied by TCRdb to the 5' RACE reads, yields one record per CDR3 protein. The profile covers about 240,000 distinct CDR3 sequences, with 8% to 11% appearing a single time and about 9% taken by the ten largest. Study outcomes and limitations: Potential partial confounding of zero-insertion analyses by invariant MAIT and iNKT cells was noted. The authors drew conclusions from cross-sectional statistical analysis rather than following the same donors.

The sample consisted of memory T cells sorted from blood. V usage is TRBV2 and J usage is TRBJ2-1; 11 bases match TRBD2. The clonotype originates from a man aged 50-60 years in good health. Here the CDR3 reads CASSERGTSGNNEQFF. CDR3 sequence (DNA): TGTGCCAGCAGTGAACGCGGGACTAGCGGTAACAATGAGCAGTTCTTC.